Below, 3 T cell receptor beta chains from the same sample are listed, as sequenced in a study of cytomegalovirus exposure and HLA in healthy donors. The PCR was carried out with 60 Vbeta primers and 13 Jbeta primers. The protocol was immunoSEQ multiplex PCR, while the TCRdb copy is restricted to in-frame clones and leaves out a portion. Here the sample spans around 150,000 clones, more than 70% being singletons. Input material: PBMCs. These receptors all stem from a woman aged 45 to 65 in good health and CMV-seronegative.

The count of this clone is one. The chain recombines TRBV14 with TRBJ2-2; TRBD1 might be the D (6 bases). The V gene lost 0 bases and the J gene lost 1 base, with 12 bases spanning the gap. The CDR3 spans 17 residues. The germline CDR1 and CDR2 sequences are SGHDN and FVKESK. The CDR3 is CASSQEQGVLNTGELFF. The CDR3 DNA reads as TGTGCCAGCAGCCAAGAACAGGGAGTGTTGAACACCGGGGAGCTGTTTTTT.

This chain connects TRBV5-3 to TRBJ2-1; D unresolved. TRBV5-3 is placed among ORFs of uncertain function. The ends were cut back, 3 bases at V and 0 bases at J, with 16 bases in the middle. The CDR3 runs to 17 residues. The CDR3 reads CARSSPDVVYSYNEQFF. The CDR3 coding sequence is TGTGCCAGAAGCTCCCCTGATGTAGTATACTCCTACAATGAGCAGTTCTTC.

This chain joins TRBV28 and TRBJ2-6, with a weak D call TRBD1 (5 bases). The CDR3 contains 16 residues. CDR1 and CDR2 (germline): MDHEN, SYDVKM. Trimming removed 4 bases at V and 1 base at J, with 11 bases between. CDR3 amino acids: CASSSSGISGANVLTF. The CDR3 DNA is TGTGCCAGCAGTTCTTCAGGGATTTCTGGGGCCAACGTCCTGACTTTC.